This TCR beta chain was sequenced for a study of Ad26.COV2.S vaccination and SARS-CoV-2 variants. Study at large: As a participant in COV1001, the donor was in the Ad26.COV2.S trial arm. Participants got Ad26.COV2.S intramuscularly, once or twice 56 days apart. Overall study findings and caveats: It is possible that the TCR breadth and depth analyses underestimated the total T cell responses. The authors reported substantial breadth in spike-specific CD8+ and CD4+ T cell responses after vaccination.

Treatment described: around 19 received Ad26.COV2.S at low or high dose, single or two shots; five or six received placebo; per-sample allocation not given. Following the first vaccine or placebo injection, samples were taken on day 63. Assay: immunoSEQ multiplex PCR; the TCRdb copy retains only in-frame clones and omits some. The sample contains 350,000 to 500,000 clones, 90% of which appear only once. Comments on this clone: Its specificity is unknown.

The sample was peripheral blood, taken in a trial of Ad26.COV2.S vaccine versus placebo. The receptor was isolated from a person between 18 and 65 years old who received the Ad26.COV2.S COVID-19 vaccine or a placebo.

The CDR3 coding sequence is TGTGCCAGCAGCCTCGGGACTGACTTAAATTCACCCCTCCACTTT. It yields the protein CASSLGTDLNSPLHF. The chain combines TRBV3-1 (or the pseudogene TRBV3-2) with TRBJ1-6; D is perhaps TRBD1 (5 bases). The CDR3 is 15 amino acids. Germline V lookup: CDR1 LGHDT, CDR2 YNNKEL (reference sequence). The V gene lost 4 bases and the J gene lost 7 bases, with 14 bases spanning the gap.